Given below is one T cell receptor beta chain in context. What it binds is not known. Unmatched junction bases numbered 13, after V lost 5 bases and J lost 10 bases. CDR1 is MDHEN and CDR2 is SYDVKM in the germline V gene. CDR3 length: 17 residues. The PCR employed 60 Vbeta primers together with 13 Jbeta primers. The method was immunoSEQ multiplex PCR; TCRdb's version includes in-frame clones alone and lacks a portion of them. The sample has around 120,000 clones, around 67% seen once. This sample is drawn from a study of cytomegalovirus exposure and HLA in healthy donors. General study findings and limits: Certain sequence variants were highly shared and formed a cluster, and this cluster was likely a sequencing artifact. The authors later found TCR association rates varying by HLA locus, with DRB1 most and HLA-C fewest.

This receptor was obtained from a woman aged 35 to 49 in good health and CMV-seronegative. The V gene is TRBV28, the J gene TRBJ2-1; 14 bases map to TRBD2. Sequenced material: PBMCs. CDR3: CASSSPGTSGSRGEQFF. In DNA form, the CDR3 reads TGTGCCAGCAGTAGCCCAGGGACTAGCGGGAGCCGGGGAGAGCAGTTCTTC. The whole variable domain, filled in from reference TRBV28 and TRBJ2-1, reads DVKVTQSSRYLVKRTGEKVFLECVQDMDHENMFWYRQDPGLGLRLIYFSYDVKMKEKGDIPEGYSVSREKKERFSLILESASTNQTSMYLCASSSPGTSGSRGEQFFGPGTRLTVL.